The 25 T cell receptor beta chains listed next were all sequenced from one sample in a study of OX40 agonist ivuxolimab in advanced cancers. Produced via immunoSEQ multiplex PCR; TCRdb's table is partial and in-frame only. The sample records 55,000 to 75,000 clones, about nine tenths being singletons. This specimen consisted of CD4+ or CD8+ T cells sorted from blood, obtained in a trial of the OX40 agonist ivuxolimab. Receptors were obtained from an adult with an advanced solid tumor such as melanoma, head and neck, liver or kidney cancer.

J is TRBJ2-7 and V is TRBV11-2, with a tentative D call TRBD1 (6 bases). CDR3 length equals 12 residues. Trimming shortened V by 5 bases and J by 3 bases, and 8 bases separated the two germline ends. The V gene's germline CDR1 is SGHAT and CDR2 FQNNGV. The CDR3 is CASSPQGYEQYF. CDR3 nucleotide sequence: TGTGCCAGCAGCCCACAGGGCTACGAGCAGTACTTC.

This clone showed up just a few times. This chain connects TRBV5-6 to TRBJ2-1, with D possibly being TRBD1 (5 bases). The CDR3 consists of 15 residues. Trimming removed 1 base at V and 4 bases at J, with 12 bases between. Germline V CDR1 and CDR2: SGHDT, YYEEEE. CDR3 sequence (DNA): TGTGCCAGCAGCTTGCCAGGGTACGGGTACAATGAGCAGTTCTTC. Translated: CASSLPGYGYNEQFF.

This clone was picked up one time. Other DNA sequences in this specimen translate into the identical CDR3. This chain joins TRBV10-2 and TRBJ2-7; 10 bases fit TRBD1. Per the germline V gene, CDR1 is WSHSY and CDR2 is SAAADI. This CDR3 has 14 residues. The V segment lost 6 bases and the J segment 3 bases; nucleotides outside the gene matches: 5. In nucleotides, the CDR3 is TGCGCCAGCAGGAATGGACAGGGGGACTACGAGCAGTACTTC. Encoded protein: CASRNGQGDYEQYF.

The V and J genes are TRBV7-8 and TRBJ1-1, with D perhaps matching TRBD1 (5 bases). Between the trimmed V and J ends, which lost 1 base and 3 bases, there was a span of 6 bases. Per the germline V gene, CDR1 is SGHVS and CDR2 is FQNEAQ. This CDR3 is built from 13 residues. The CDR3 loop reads CASSLVGDTEAFF. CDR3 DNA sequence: TGTGCCAGCAGCTTAGTAGGGGACACTGAAGCTTTCTTT. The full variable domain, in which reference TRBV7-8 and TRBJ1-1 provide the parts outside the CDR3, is GAGVSQSPRYKVAKRGQDVALRCDPISGHVSLFWYQQALGQGPEFLTYFQNEAQLDKSGLPSDRFFAERPEGSVSTLKIQRTQQEDSAVYLCASSLVGDTEAFFGQGTRLTVV.

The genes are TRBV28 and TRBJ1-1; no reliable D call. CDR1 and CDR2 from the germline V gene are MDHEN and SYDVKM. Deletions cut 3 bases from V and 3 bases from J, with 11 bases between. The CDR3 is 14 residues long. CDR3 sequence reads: CASSLELGYTEAFF. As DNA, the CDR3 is TGTGCCAGCAGTTTGGAATTGGGGTACACTGAAGCTTTCTTT.

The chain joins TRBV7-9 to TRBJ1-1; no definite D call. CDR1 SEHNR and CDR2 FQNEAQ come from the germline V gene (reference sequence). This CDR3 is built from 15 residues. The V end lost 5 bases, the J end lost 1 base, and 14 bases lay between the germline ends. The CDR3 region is CASSRSGTWNTEAFF. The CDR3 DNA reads TGTGCCAGCAGCCGATCGGGAACCTGGAACACTGAAGCTTTCTTT.

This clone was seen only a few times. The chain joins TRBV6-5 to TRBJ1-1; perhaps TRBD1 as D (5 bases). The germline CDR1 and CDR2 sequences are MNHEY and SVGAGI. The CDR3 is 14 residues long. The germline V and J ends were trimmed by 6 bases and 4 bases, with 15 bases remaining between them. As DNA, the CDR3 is TGTGCCAGCAGGATAGGGGTGAGGAGCACTGAAGCTTTCTTT. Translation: CASRIGVRSTEAFF.

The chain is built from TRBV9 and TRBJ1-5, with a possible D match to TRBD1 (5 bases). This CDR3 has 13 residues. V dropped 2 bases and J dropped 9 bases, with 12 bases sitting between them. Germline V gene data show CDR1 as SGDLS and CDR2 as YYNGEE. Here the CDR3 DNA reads TGTGCCAGCAGCGTCCAGGAGGGGTCGCCCCAGCATTTT. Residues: CASSVQEGSPQHF.

CDR3: CASSLRGRGDNEQFF. The DNA of the CDR3 is TGTGCCAGCAGTTTACGCGGGAGAGGGGACAATGAGCAGTTCTTC. V and J are TRBV27 and TRBJ2-1; 7 positions match TRBD2. J lost 5 bases, V lost 2 bases, and 6 bases had no gene match. Germline loops: CDR1 MNHEY, CDR2 SMNVEV (reference sequence). The CDR3 length is 15 residues.

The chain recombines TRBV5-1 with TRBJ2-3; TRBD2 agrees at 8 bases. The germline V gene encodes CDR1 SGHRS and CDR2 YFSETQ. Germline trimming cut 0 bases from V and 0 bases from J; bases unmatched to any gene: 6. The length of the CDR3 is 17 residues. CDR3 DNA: TGCGCCAGCAGCTTGGGGGCCATAGCGGGAAGCACAGATACGCAGTATTTT. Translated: CASSLGAIAGSTDTQYF. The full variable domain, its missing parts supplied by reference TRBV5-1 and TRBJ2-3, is KAGVTQTPRYLIKTRGQQVTLSCSPISGHRSVSWYQQTPGQGLQFLFEYFSETQRNKGNFPGRFSGRQFSNSRSEMNVSTLELGDSALYLCASSLGAIAGSTDTQYFGPGTRLTVL.

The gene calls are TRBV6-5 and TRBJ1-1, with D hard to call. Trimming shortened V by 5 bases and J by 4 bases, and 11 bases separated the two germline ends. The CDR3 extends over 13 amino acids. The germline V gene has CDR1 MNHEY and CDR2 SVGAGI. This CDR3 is CASSPPLGTEAFF. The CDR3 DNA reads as TGTGCCAGCAGTCCCCCCCTGGGCACTGAAGCTTTCTTT.

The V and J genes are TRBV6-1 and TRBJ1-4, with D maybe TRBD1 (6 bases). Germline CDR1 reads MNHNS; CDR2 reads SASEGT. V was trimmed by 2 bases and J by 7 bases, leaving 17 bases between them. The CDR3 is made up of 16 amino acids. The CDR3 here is CASSESRQARGEKLFF. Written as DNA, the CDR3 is TGTGCCAGCAGTGAAAGTAGACAGGCCCGGGGTGAAAAACTGTTTTTT.

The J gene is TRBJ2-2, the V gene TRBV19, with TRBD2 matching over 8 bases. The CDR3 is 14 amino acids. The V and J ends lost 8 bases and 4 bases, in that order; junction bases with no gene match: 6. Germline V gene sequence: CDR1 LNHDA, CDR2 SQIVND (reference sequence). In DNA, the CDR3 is TGTGCCAGTGTCCCCGGGAGGGGCACCGGGGAGCTGTTTTTT. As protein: CASVPGRGTGELFF.

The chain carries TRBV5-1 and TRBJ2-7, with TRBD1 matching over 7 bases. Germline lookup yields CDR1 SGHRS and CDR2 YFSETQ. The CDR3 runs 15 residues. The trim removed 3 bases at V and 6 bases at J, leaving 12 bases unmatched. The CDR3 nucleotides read TGCGCCAGCAGCTCCAAAATCGACAGGGTTGGCGAGCAGTACTTC. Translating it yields CASSSKIDRVGEQYF. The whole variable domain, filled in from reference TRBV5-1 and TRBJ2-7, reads KAGVTQTPRYLIKTRGQQVTLSCSPISGHRSVSWYQQTPGQGLQFLFEYFSETQRNKGNFPGRFSGRQFSNSRSEMNVSTLELGDSALYLCASSSKIDRVGEQYFGPGTRLTVT.

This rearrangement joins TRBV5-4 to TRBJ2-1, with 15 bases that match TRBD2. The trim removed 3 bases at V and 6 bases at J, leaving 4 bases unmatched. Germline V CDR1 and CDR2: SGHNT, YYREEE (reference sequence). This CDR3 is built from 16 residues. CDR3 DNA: TGTGCCAGCAGCTCCGGGACTAGCGGGAGGATCAATGAGCAGTTCTTC. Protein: CASSSGTSGRINEQFF. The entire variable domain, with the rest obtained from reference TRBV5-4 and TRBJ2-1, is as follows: ETGVTQSPTHLIKTRGQQVTLRCSSQSGHNTVSWYQQALGQGPQFIFQYYREEENGRGNFPPRFSGLQFPNYSSELNVNALELDDSALYLCASSSGTSGRINEQFFGPGTRLTVL.

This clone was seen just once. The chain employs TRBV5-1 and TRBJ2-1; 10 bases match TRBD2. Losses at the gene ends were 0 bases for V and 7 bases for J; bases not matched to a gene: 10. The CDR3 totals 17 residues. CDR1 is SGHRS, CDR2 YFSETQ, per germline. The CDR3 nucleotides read TGCGCCAGCAGCTTGGTGGCTAGCGGGAGTTTTTTTAATGAGCAGTTCTTC. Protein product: CASSLVASGSFFNEQFF.

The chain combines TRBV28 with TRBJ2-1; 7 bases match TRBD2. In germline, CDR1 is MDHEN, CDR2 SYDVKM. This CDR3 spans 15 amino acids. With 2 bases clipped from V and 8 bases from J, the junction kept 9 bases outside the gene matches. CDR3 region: CASSLNPGLNHEQFF. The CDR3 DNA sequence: TGTGCCAGCAGTTTAAATCCGGGACTAAACCATGAGCAGTTCTTC.

CDR3 bases: TGTGCCAGCAGCCCACAAGACAGGGCTCAGCCCCAGCATTTT. Translating it yields CASSPQDRAQPQHF. This chain links TRBV6-6 with TRBJ1-5; TRBD1 matches at 7 bases. J gave up 6 bases and V 6 bases, and 8 bases lay outside the gene matches. The length of the CDR3 is 14 residues. The germline gives CDR1 MNHNY, CDR2 SVGAGI (reference sequence).

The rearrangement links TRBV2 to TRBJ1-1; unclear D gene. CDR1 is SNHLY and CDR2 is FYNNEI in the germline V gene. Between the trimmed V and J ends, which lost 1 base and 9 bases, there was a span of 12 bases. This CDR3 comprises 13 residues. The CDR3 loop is CASSEEHITKAFF. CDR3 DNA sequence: TGTGCCAGCAGTGAAGAACATATAACTAAAGCTTTCTTT.

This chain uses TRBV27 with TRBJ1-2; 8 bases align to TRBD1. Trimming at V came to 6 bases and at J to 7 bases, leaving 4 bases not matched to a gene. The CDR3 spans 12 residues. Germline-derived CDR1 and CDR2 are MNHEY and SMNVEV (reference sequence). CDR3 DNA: TGTGCCAGCAGCACGACAGGGGCTGGCTACACCTTC. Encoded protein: CASSTTGAGYTF.

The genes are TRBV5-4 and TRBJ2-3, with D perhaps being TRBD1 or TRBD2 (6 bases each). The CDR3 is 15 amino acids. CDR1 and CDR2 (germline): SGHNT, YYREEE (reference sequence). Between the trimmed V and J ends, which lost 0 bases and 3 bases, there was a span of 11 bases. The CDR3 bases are TGTGCCAGCAGCTTGGCGGGGGCGGGTACAGATACGCAGTATTTT. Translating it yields CASSLAGAGTDTQYF.

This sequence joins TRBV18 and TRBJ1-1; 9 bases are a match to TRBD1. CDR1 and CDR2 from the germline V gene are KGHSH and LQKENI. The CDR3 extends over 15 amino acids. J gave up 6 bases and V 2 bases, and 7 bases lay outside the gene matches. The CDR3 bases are TGTGCCAGCTCACCATCCGGGACAGGGCTGGCTGAAGCTTTCTTT. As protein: CASSPSGTGLAEAFF.

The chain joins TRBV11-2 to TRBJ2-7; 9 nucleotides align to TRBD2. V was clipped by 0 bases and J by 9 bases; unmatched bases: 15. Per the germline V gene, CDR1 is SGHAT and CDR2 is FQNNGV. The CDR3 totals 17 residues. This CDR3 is CASSLDEASGTKLTQYF. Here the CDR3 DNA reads TGTGCCAGCAGCTTAGATGAGGCTAGCGGGACCAAACTAACGCAGTACTTC.

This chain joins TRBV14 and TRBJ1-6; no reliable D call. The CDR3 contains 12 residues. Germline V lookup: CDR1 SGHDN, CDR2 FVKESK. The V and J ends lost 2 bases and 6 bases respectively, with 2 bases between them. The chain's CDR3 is CASSQFNSPLHF. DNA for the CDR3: TGTGCCAGCAGCCAATTTAATTCACCCCTCCACTTT.

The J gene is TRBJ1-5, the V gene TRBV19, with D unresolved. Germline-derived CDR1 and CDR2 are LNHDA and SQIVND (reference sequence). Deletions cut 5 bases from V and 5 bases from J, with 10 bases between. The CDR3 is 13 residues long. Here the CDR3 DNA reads TGTGCCAGTAGTGGACGGTGGGATCAGCCCCAGCATTTT. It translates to CASSGRWDQPQHF.